The next 18 T cell receptor beta chains were all read from a single sample in a study of T-cell reconstitution after alpha-beta-depleted transplantation in children. A library of TCRbeta sequences, prepared with unique molecular identifiers, was generated. TCRdb itself ran the PCR reads through MiXCR, one entry per CDR3 protein. The sample includes about 640,000 distinct CDR3 sequences, roughly 15% seen only once; the top ten take around 0.96%. Sequencing was performed on PBMCs from the stem cell graft donor, taken from the stem cell graft. The origin of the receptors is a human donor who donated a stem cell graft to a child with acute myeloid leukemia.

This clonotype was seen many times. This sequence joins TRBV12-3 or TRBV12-4 and TRBJ1-1; no clear D gene. The V end was cut by 8 bases, the J end by 7 bases, with 11 bases between. There are 11 residues in the CDR3. The CDR3 DNA sequence: TGTGCCAGCGGCCCTGGAATTGAAGCTTTCTTT. Protein sequence: CASGPGIEAFF.

This clonotype occurred many times. The chain recombines TRBV29-1 with TRBJ2-7; D remains ambiguous. V shed 5 bases and J shed 1 base, with 9 bases lying between them. Germline CDR1 is SQVTM and CDR2 is ANQGSEA. This CDR3 region has 12 residues. CDR3 in DNA: TGCAGCGTTCTGGGCAAATCCTACGAGCAGTACTTC. Its translation is CSVLGKSYEQYF.

This chain connects TRBV7-2 to TRBJ2-3; unclear D gene. Germline loops: CDR1 SGHTA, CDR2 FQGNSA. Trimming shortened V by 4 bases and J by 2 bases, and 10 bases separated the two germline ends. This CDR3 is 14 amino acids long. The CDR3 nucleotides are TGTGCCAGCAGCTCAGCGATACACACAGATACGCAGTATTTT. Amino acids: CASSSAIHTDTQYF. Based on the CDR3 plus reference TRBV7-2 and TRBJ2-3, the full variable domain is GAGVSQSPSNKVTEKGKDVELRCDPISGHTALYWYRQSLGQGLEFLIYFQGNSAPDKSGLPSDRFSAERTGGSVSTLTIQRTQQEDSAVYLCASSSAIHTDTQYFGPGTRLTVL.

In this sample, this clonotype turned up many times. This chain links TRBV20-1 with TRBJ1-1; D remains ambiguous. Germline V gene sequence: CDR1 DFQATT, CDR2 SNEGSKA (reference sequence). This CDR3 comprises 10 residues. V was trimmed by 4 bases and J by 7 bases, leaving 7 bases between them. The CDR3, as DNA: TGCAGTGCTAAGAAGGGTGAAGCTTTCTTT. Residues: CSAKKGEAFF.

This clonotype was detected many times. The chain has TRBV20-1 and TRBJ2-7; D assignment may be TRBD1 or TRBD2 (5 bases each). The CDR3 is made up of 14 amino acids. CDR1 and CDR2 (germline): DFQATT, SNEGSKA (reference sequence). Trimming took 6 bases from V and 2 from J, leaving 17 bases between them. CDR3 nucleotides: TGCAGTGCACCGCTGGGACGGGGCCCCTACGAGCAGTACTTC. Translating it yields CSAPLGRGPYEQYF.

V usage is TRBV5-5 and J usage is TRBJ1-5, with D uncertain. V was trimmed by 4 bases and J by 3 bases, leaving 11 bases between them. The CDR3 totals 14 residues. Germline-derived CDR1 and CDR2 are SGHKS and YYEKEE (reference sequence). The CDR3 here is CASSTKYTNQPQHF. The DNA for the CDR3 is TGTGCCAGCAGCACGAAGTATACCAATCAGCCCCAGCATTTT.

The genes are TRBV7-3 and TRBJ1-5, with TRBD1 as a possible D gene (6 bases). Germline CDR1 reads SGHTA; CDR2 reads FQGTGA. The germline V and J ends were trimmed by 2 bases and 2 bases, with 10 bases remaining between them. The CDR3 has 15 residues. The CDR3 DNA is TGTGCCAGCAGCTTATCGGGGGCTGGCAATCAGCCCCAGCATTTT. Encoded protein: CASSLSGAGNQPQHF.

The chain has TRBV5-5 and TRBJ2-5; a weak D match, TRBD2 (5 bases). The V end lost 4 bases, the J end lost 2 bases, and 9 bases lay between the germline ends. Germline CDR1 is SGHKS and CDR2 is YYEKEE (reference sequence). There are 13 residues in the CDR3. The CDR3 sequence is CASSERDQETQYF. The CDR3 nucleotides read TGTGCCAGCAGCGAACGGGATCAAGAGACCCAGTACTTC.

This clonotype is a singleton in its sample. This chain uses TRBV6-5 with TRBJ1-6; D gene ambiguous. Between the trimmed V and J ends, which lost 0 bases and 7 bases, there was a span of 13 bases. The CDR3 contains 16 residues. The germline V gene has CDR1 MNHEY and CDR2 SVGAGI. The CDR3 is CASSYSIGRTNSPLHF. The CDR3 bases are TGTGCCAGCAGTTACTCGATAGGCAGGACGAATTCACCCCTCCACTTT.

The chain employs TRBV12-3 or TRBV12-4 and TRBJ1-5, with a weak D call TRBD1 (5 bases). The CDR3 has 15 residues. V was shortened by 5 bases and J by 4 bases, with 15 bases between the two germline ends. The CDR3 spells CASSPRGGRNQPQHF. The CDR3 DNA reads TGTGCCAGCAGTCCCCGCGGGGGACGGAATCAGCCCCAGCATTTT.

This clonotype has at least ten counts. CDR3 in amino acids: CSAELGSSFPEQFF. CDR3 sequence (DNA): TGCAGTGCGGAGTTGGGGTCCTCATTCCCTGAGCAGTTCTTC. The genes are TRBV20-1 and TRBJ2-1; no firm D call. V shed 6 bases and J shed 9 bases, with 21 bases lying between them. The CDR3 loop spans 14 amino acids. Germline assignment: CDR1 DFQATT and CDR2 SNEGSKA (reference sequence).

This clonotype has ten or more counts. The gene calls are TRBV20-1 and TRBJ2-1; 8 bases map to TRBD1. The CDR3 spans 14 residues. The germline CDR1 and CDR2 sequences are DFQATT and SNEGSKA (reference sequence). The CDR3 sequence: CSARTDRGYNEQFF. Here the CDR3 DNA reads TGCAGCGCCCGTACTGACAGGGGCTACAATGAGCAGTTCTTC.

This clonotype occurred many times. This chain joins TRBV24-1 and TRBJ2-1; unclear D gene. V was clipped by 4 bases and J by 0 bases, with 12 bases between them. Per the germline V gene, CDR1 is KGHDR and CDR2 is SFDVKD. CDR3 length: 16 amino acids. The CDR3 here is CATSDPGRSSYNEQFF. The DNA of the CDR3 is TGTGCCACCAGTGACCCCGGACGGAGCTCCTACAATGAGCAGTTCTTC.

The chain is built from TRBV5-1 and TRBJ1-1, with 8 bases aligning to TRBD1. The CDR3 loop spans 15 amino acids. After removal of 4 bases from V and 0 bases from J, the junction contained 5 bases not matched to a gene. Looked up from germline, CDR1 is SGHRS and CDR2 is YFSETQ. The CDR3 is CASSRQGPMNTEAFF. CDR3 in DNA: TGCGCCAGCAGCCGACAGGGGCCCATGAACACTGAAGCTTTCTTT.

The CDR3 nucleotides read TGTGCCACCAGTGATTTAAGTGGACCCGGGGCTGACGATCCGTACAATGAGCAGTTCTTC. Its protein product is CATSDLSGPGADDPYNEQFF. The chain combines TRBV24-1 with TRBJ2-1; D is perhaps TRBD1 or TRBD2 (5 bases each). The CDR3 is 20 residues long. V dropped 1 base and J dropped 4 bases, with 25 bases sitting between them. The germline CDR1 and CDR2 sequences are KGHDR and SFDVKD.

This clonotype was counted a few times. The chain couples TRBV7-9 to TRBJ1-4; a weak D match, TRBD1 (5 bases). The CDR3 is 15 residues long. Trimming shortened V by 5 bases and J by 8 bases, and 18 bases separated the two germline ends. In germline, CDR1 is SEHNR, CDR2 FQNEAQ (reference sequence). The CDR3 DNA is TGTGCCAGCAGCCCCGACTGGGGCGTGAGCGAAAAACTGTTTTTT. It encodes CASSPDWGVSEKLFF.

The CDR3 nucleotides read TGTGCCAGCAGTTATCCGGACTCGGAGGCAGATACGCAGTATTTT. Translation: CASSYPDSEADTQYF. This rearrangement joins TRBV7-9 to TRBJ2-3; possibly TRBD2 for D (5 bases). Germline CDR1 is SEHNR and CDR2 is FQNEAQ (reference sequence). This CDR3 contains 15 residues. Trimming removed 6 bases from V and 4 bases from J, with 17 bases in between.

This clonotype was detected a few times. The chain is built from TRBV7-2 and TRBJ2-1; TRBD2 is a possible D gene (5 bases). V shed 1 base and J shed 14 bases, with 9 bases lying between them. The CDR3 length is 11 residues. Germline CDR1 is SGHTA and CDR2 is FQGNSA. The CDR3 region is CASSLDPGKFF. As DNA, the CDR3 is TGTGCCAGCAGCTTAGATCCGGGGAAGTTCTTC.